The TCR beta chain described here comes from a study of Graves' ophthalmopathy and Graves' hyperthyroidism. Germline V gene lookup returns CDR1 MNHEY and CDR2 SMNVEV (reference sequence). The CDR3 sequence is 16 residues long. Trimming took 5 bases from V and 4 from J; bases not matched to a gene: 13. Amplification targeted the TCR beta CDR3 regions, with RNA transcripts as the source material. In the first round, RT-PCR was carried out with HTBI primers, and a multiplex PCR formed the second round. MiXCR, run by TCRdb on the multiplex PCR reads, gives a single entry per CDR3 protein. The sample contains about 500,000 distinct CDR3 sequences, roughly an eighth of which appear only once. Excluded were patients with other autoimmune diseases, uncontrolled infections, pregnancy or lactation. Clinical symptoms, serum thyroxine, TRAb, thyroid ultrasound and orbital computed tomography were relied on for diagnosis.

Study-level points and caveats: Among thyroid clonotypes expanded above 0.001 frequency, most also appeared in blood.

This clonotype was detected many times. As yet, its antigen is unknown. Sequenced input: blood. The chain combines TRBV27 with TRBJ1-1, with TRBD1 identical over 7 bases. This receptor was taken from a woman aged 25 to 39 with Graves' ophthalmopathy. The DNA for the CDR3 is TGTGCCAGCAGTCAGGGGGTCCGCCCTCGGAGCACTGAAGCTTTCTTT. Protein sequence: CASSQGVRPRSTEAFF.